Listed here are 14 T cell receptor beta chains from one sample, sequenced in a study of radiation and T cells in renal cell carcinoma. Indicated time point: blood 4 weeks post-SBRT, at nephrectomy. The treatment was: 15 Gy SBRT to primary tumor, nephrectomy 4 weeks later. Only in-frame clones appear in the TCRdb table, and some are missing; sequencing was by immunoSEQ multiplex PCR. The sample contains 130,000 to 150,000 clones, approximately 86% of which appear only once. The specimen comprised blood, sampled from a patient whose treatment included radiotherapy and nephrectomy. Every receptor here comes from a woman between 50 and 59 years old with renal cell carcinoma.

The V and J genes are TRBV7-2 and TRBJ1-4; possibly TRBD1 for D (6 bases). The CDR3 covers 15 residues. V was cut by 4 bases and J by 0 bases, with 9 bases left in between. Germline assignment: CDR1 SGHTA and CDR2 FQGNSA. CDR3 in DNA: TGTGCCAGCAGCTCGACAGGCACAACTAATGAAAAACTGTTTTTT. Residues: CASSSTGTTNEKLFF.

The chain is built from TRBV2 and TRBJ1-3, with D tentatively TRBD1 (5 bases). The germline V gene has CDR1 SNHLY and CDR2 FYNNEI. Trimming stripped 1 base from V and 14 bases from J, with 9 bases between. CDR3 size: 11 residues. The chain's CDR3 is CASSEGGAVYF. As DNA, the CDR3 is TGTGCCAGCAGTGAAGGCGGGGCGGTATATTTT.

The genes are TRBV7-2 and TRBJ2-4; D is perhaps TRBD1 or TRBD2 (5 bases each). Per germline, CDR1 SGHTA and CDR2 FQGNSA. CDR3 size: 15 residues. V was pared by 0 bases and J by 5 bases, with 11 bases between. The CDR3 reads CASSLAGTQENIQYF. The CDR3 DNA sequence: TGTGCCAGCAGCTTAGCCGGGACCCAGGAAAACATTCAGTACTTC.

The V call is TRBV2, the J call TRBJ2-7; TRBD2 matches at 7 bases. This CDR3 is built from 12 residues. J gave up 6 bases and V 10 bases, and 9 bases lay outside the gene matches. Germline CDR1 and CDR2: SNHLY and FYNNEI. DNA for the CDR3: TGTGCCACCTTAGCGGGCAGAGGCGAGCAGTACTTC. As protein: CATLAGRGEQYF.

The rearrangement uses TRBV18 and TRBJ2-1, with D uncertain. The length of the CDR3 is 13 residues. CDR1 KGHSH and CDR2 LQKENI come from the germline V gene. The germline V and J ends were trimmed by 8 bases and 7 bases, with 15 bases remaining between them. CDR3 in amino acids: CASLRSMGNEQFF. In DNA, the CDR3 is TGTGCCAGCCTCCGGTCGATGGGGAATGAGCAGTTCTTC.

The chain couples TRBV15 to TRBJ1-5; TRBD1 is a possible D gene (6 bases). The CDR3 is made up of 15 amino acids. Germline loops: CDR1 LNHNV, CDR2 YYDKDF (reference sequence). The germline V and J ends were trimmed by 1 base and 4 bases, with 11 bases remaining between them. The CDR3: CATSRGGAQNQPQHF. The CDR3 nucleotides read TGTGCCACCAGCAGAGGGGGGGCGCAAAATCAGCCCCAGCATTTT.

This sequence joins TRBV6-6 and TRBJ2-1; the match to TRBD2 covers 8 bases. This CDR3 comprises 14 residues. V shed 5 bases, J shed 5 bases, and the junction held 5 bases outside the gene matches. Germline lookup yields CDR1 MNHNY and CDR2 SVGAGI (reference sequence). Here the CDR3 DNA reads TGTGCCAGCAGTCCTACTAGCGGCAACAATGAGCAGTTCTTC. Translated, it gives CASSPTSGNNEQFF.

This sequence joins TRBV7-2 and TRBJ2-5; D gene ambiguous. CDR1 and CDR2 from the germline V gene are SGHTA and FQGNSA. V lost 4 bases and J lost 0, with 12 bases in between. The CDR3 spans 15 residues. The CDR3 DNA sequence: TGTGCCAGCAGCTACCGGGCTGGGGACCAAGAGACCCAGTACTTC. It codes for CASSYRAGDQETQYF.

The J gene is TRBJ2-5, the V gene TRBV5-1; 11 bases agree with TRBD2. CDR1 and CDR2 (germline): SGHRS, YFSETQ. V shed 4 bases, J shed 5 bases, and the junction held 10 bases outside the gene matches. The CDR3 has 16 residues. DNA for the CDR3: TGCGCCAGCAGCATAGTAGCGGGAGGGCTGTTTGAGACCCAGTACTTC. Translation: CASSIVAGGLFETQYF.

V gene TRBV9 combines with J gene TRBJ1-4; TRBD1 might be the D (5 bases). V was pared by 4 bases and J by 3 bases, with 10 bases between. Germline-derived CDR1 and CDR2 are SGDLS and YYNGEE. CDR3 length equals 14 residues. In DNA form, the CDR3 reads TGTGCCAGCAGCACCCGGGGGGCTAATGAAAAACTGTTTTTT. This translates into CASSTRGANEKLFF.

The chain has TRBV4-1 and TRBJ2-7, with D perhaps matching TRBD1 (5 bases). The CDR3 has 15 amino acids. Germline V CDR1 and CDR2: MGHRA, YSYEKL. Trimming took 2 bases from V and 0 from J, leaving 11 bases between them. The CDR3 region is CASSQPRQGSYEQYF. CDR3 sequence (DNA): TGCGCCAGCAGCCAACCCCGGCAGGGCTCCTACGAGCAGTACTTC.

This chain uses TRBV9 with TRBJ2-5; 9 bases are a match to TRBD2. V was pared by 4 bases and J by 8 bases, with 9 bases of the junction left unmatched. Germline V gene sequence: CDR1 SGDLS, CDR2 YYNGEE. The CDR3 contains 14 residues. CDR3 region: CASSPSGEHGTQYF. The CDR3 coding sequence is TGTGCCAGCAGCCCTAGCGGGGAGCATGGCACCCAGTACTTC.

V gene TRBV5-1 combines with J gene TRBJ1-1; a possible D gene is TRBD1 (6 bases). Germline CDR1 SGHRS, CDR2 YFSETQ. Deletions cut 4 bases from V and 8 bases from J, with 12 bases between. CDR3 length: 12 amino acids. The CDR3 region is CASSRGAGEAFF. The CDR3 DNA follows: TGCGCCAGCAGCAGGGGGGCGGGGGAAGCTTTCTTT.

The CDR3 DNA follows: TGCGCCAGCAGCCAAGAGGTCAATTCACCCCTCCACTTT. Amino acid sequence: CASSQEVNSPLHF. V and J are TRBV4-3 and TRBJ1-6; no clear D. V lost 0 bases to trimming and J lost 7 bases, with 4 bases between them. Germline V lookup: CDR1 LGHNA, CDR2 YSLEER. This CDR3 is built from 13 residues.